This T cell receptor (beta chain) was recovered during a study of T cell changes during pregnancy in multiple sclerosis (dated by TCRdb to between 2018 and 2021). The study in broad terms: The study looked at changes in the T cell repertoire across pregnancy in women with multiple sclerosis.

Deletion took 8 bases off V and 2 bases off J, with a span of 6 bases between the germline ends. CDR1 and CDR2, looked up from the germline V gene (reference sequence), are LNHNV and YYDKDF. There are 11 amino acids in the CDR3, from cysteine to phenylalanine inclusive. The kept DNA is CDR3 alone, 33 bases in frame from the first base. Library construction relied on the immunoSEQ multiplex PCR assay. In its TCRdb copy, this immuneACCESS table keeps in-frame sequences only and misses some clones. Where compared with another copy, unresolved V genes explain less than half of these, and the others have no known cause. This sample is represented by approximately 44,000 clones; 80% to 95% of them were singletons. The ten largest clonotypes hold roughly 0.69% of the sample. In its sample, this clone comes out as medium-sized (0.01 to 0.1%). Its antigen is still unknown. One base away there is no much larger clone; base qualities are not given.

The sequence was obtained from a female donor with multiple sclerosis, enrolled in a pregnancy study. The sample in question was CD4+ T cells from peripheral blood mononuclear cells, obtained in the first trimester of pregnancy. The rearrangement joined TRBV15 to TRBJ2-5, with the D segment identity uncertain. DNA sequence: TGTGCCACCTTGCAGCAAGAGACCCAGTACTTC. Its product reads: CATLQQETQYF. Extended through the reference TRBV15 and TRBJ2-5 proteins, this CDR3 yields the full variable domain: DAMVIQNPRYQVTQFGKPVTLSCSQTLNHNVMYWYQQKSSQAPKLLFHYYDKDFNNEADTPDNFQSRRPNTSFCFLDIRSPGLGDTAMYLCATLQQETQYFGPGTRLLVL.